One T cell receptor beta chain is described in this entry. The clone's antigen remains unknown. The record has no base qualities; no much larger clone is one base away. The immunoSEQ Assay, a bias-controlled multiplex PCR, was used to amplify TCRbeta CDR3 regions from genomic DNA. The authors processed their data as follows. The number of nucleated cells in each sample was estimated from the amplification of reference gene primers within the assay. Sequence reads were collapsed and filtered to measure the absolute abundance of every unique TCRbeta CDR3 rearrangement. Productive Simpson clonality was computed per sample as the square root of Simpson's diversity index over productive rearrangements. Held by TCRdb, this immuneACCESS table contains in-frame sequences only and omits some clones. Under half of the omission traces to an unresolved V gene where checked; the cause of the rest is unknown. Clonal size and the V and J genes are those of that table, whereas D and trimming came from the DNA. The sample profile shows fewer than 150,000 clones; 84% of them were found once. The top ten clonotypes cover 1.5% to 2% of the sample.

The data are from a study of blood T cell repertoires in COVID-19 (dated by TCRdb to 2019 to 2021). About the full investigation: The collaborator samples originated in the United States, Italy and Spain and spanned the acute and convalescent phases of COVID-19. The repertoires were made available in a free public database intended to serve as a resource for research on the immune response to SARS-CoV-2. Subjects who had been exposed to COVID-19, were actively infected with it, or had recovered from it provided the deeply sampled blood TCRbeta repertoires that made up the dataset. Samples came from the ongoing ImmuneRACE study (first 160 participants) plus 1,254 subjects from 6 global collaborators. Where HLA class I and class II types were available, the types were taken from metadata supplied by the sample provider, not from assay-based typing. The material from the prospective study consisted of cDNA or gDNA derived from T cells, B-cell-depleted T cells, or PBMCs. Nearly every sample came with metadata listing a de-identified subject ID, COVID-19 status, age in years and sex. Results the study describes overall, beyond this receptor: The amount of clinical and demographic metadata varied by source and participant and was provided uncurated.

CDR3 length: 13 amino acids, cysteine to phenylalanine. The kept DNA is CDR3 alone, 39 bases in frame from the first base. In the germline V gene (reference sequence), CDR1 corresponds to SEHNR and CDR2 to FQNEAQ. Trimming at the junction amounts to 1 base on V and 4 bases on J, and the germline ends lie 7 bases apart. Participants in the prospective study were enrolled through a virtual design, were aged 18 to 89 years, and lived in about 25 United States geographic areas. To assign participants to cohorts, the prospective study relied on clinical history that participants themselves reported in a screening survey and a study questionnaire. Exposed participants had been in contact, within 2 weeks of entering the study, with a person who had a PCR-confirmed or clinician-diagnosed case of COVID-19. Mobile phlebotomists in the prospective study collected whole blood, serum and a nasopharyngeal or oropharyngeal swab from every participant. Participants in the prospective study had the option to provide additional blood draws and questionnaires over an approximately two-month period. Blood samples from the prospective study were shipped frozen or at room temperature prior to DNA extraction.

The V and J segments used are TRBV7-9 and TRBJ1-1, with the D gene too uncertain to name. This TCR came from a woman aged 18-35 years who had been exposed to COVID-19. Sequencing was performed on PBMCs or T cells enriched from blood (not recorded which). Here the CDR3 is given as CASSLDTSTEAFF. The nucleotide sequence is TGTGCCAGCAGCTTAGACACGTCCACTGAAGCTTTCTTT.